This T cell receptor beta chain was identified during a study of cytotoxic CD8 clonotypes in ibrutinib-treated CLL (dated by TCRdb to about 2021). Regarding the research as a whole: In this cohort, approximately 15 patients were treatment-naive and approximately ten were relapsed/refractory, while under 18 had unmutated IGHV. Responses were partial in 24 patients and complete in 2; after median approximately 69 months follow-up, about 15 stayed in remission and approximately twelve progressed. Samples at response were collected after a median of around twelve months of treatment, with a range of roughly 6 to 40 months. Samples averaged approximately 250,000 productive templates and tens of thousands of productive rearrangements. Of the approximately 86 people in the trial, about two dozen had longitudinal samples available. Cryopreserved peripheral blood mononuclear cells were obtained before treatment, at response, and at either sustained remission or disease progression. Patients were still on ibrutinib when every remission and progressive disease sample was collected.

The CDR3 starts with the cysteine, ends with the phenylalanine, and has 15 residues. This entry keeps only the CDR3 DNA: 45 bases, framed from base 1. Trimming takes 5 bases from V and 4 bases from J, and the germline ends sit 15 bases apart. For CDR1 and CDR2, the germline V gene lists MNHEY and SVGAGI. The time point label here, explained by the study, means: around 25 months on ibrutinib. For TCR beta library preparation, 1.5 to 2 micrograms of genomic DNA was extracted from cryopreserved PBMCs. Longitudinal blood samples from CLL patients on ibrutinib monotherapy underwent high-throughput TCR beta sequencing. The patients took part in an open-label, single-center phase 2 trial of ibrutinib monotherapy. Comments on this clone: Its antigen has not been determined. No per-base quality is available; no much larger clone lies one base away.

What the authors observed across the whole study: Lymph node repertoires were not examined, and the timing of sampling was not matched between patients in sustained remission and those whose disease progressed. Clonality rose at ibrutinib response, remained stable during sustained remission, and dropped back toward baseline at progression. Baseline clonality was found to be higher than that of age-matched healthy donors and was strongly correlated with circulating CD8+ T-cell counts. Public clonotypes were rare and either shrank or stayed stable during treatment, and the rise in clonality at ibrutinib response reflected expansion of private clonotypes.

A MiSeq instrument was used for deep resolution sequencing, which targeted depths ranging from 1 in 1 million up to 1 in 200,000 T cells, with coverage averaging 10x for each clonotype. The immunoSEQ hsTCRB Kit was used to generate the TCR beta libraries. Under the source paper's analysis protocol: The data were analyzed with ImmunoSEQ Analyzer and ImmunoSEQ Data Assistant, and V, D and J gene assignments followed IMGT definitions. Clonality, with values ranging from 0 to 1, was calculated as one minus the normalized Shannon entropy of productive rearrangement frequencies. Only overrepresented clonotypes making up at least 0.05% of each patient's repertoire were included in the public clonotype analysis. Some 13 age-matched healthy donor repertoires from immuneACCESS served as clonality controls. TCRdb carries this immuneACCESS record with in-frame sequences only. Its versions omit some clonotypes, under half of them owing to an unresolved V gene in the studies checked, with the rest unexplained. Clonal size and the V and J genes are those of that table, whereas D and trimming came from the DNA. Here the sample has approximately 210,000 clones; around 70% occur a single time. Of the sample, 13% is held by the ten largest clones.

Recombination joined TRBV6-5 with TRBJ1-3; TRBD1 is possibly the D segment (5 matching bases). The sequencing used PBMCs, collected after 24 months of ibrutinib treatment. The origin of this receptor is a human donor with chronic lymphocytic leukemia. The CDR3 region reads CASSTYRSRGNTIYF. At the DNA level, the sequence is TGTGCCAGCAGTACCTACAGGTCTAGAGGAAACACCATATATTTT.